This TCR beta chain stems from a study of CD8 T cells in Susac syndrome. RNA totalling about 0.45 to 1 ug underwent reverse transcription with random hexamers. Amplification of TCR beta CDR3 across 54 Vbeta and 13 Jbeta was performed with immunoSEQ multiplex PCR. TCRdb re-called the immunoSEQ multiplex PCR reads through MiXCR, storing one row per CDR3 protein. This sample carries about 300,000 distinct CDR3 sequences, about 91% of them seen once, and the ten largest clones take less than 0.2%. The authors carried out high-throughput sequencing of TCR beta. They applied it to CD8+ and CD4+ T cells obtained from blood. Trimming cost V 8 bases and J 1 base; bases outside gene matches: 7. CDR3 length equals 15 residues. CDR1 is MNHEY and CDR2 is SVGAGI in the germline V gene.

Material: CD8+ T cells from PBMCs. The chain is built from TRBV6-5 and TRBJ1-3, with TRBD1 matching over 8 bases. The sequence was collected from a human donor with multiple sclerosis. In DNA form, the CDR3 reads TGTGCCAGCTCACAGGGGGAAGATTCTGGAAACACCATATATTTT. Translated, it gives CASSQGEDSGNTIYF.